The rows below give T cell receptor beta chains drawn from one sample of a study of cytomegalovirus exposure and HLA in healthy donors. Method: immunoSEQ multiplex PCR; TCRdb's copy keeps in-frame clones and lacks some. The repertoire has 170,000 or so clones, over 70% of them found once; the top ten carry 3.1%. The sample comprised PBMCs. These receptors all stem from a woman between 45 and 60 years old in good health and CMV-seropositive. Each CDR3 is given without its conserved first and last residue. Fields, in order: V gene, clone size, J gene, CDR3 protein. Size is omitted from some rows. Given values are once, few, many or a class for expanded clones.

v_call: TRBV9
clone_size: .
j_call: .
cdr3_aa: ASSVVPGTSFYEQY

v_call: TRBV14
clone_size: .
j_call: .
cdr3_aa: ASSLTRGGRFYEQY

v_call: TRBV18
clone_size: .
j_call: TRBJ2-4
cdr3_aa: ASSPGGQGAWNIQY

v_call: TRBV10-3
clone_size: .
j_call: TRBJ2-1
cdr3_aa: AISEFLSSYNEQF

v_call: TRBV11-3
clone_size: .
j_call: TRBJ1-1
cdr3_aa: ASSSPYRGMNTEAF

v_call: TRBV5-1
clone_size: .
j_call: TRBJ2-3
cdr3_aa: ASSPTPSGGTTDTQY

v_call: TRBV7-2
clone_size: few
j_call: TRBJ2-2
cdr3_aa: ASSPIGAGELF

v_call: TRBV6-1
clone_size: .
j_call: TRBJ2-1
cdr3_aa: ASSEAATYNEQF

v_call: TRBV9
clone_size: .
j_call: TRBJ1-1
cdr3_aa: ASSAQVPSTEAF

v_call: TRBV4-1
clone_size: few
j_call: TRBJ2-7
cdr3_aa: ASSAGTGEGYEQY

v_call: TRBV2
clone_size: .
j_call: TRBJ2-3
cdr3_aa: ASIAGESPDTQY

v_call: TRBV19
clone_size: .
j_call: TRBJ1-6
cdr3_aa: ASKAPRQGNSPLH

v_call: TRBV6-5
clone_size: .
j_call: TRBJ1-2
cdr3_aa: ASSPLPTTNYGYT

v_call: TRBV12-5
clone_size: .
j_call: TRBJ2-5
cdr3_aa: ASGLVGALETQY

v_call: TRBV7-3
clone_size: .
j_call: TRBJ2-2
cdr3_aa: ASSLTAGPNTGELF

v_call: TRBV5-6
clone_size: .
j_call: TRBJ2-7
cdr3_aa: ASSLQQSYEQY

v_call: TRBV14
clone_size: .
j_call: TRBJ2-7
cdr3_aa: ASSQDSGSRVGEQY

v_call: TRBV7-9
clone_size: .
j_call: TRBJ2-5
cdr3_aa: SSSLDPTGGKTQY

v_call: TRBV7-3
clone_size: .
j_call: TRBJ2-3
cdr3_aa: ASSIGTSGSDTQY

v_call: TRBV30
clone_size: once
j_call: TRBJ1-2
cdr3_aa: AWSVLGQGVDGYT

v_call: TRBV5-1
clone_size: once
j_call: TRBJ2-1
cdr3_aa: ASSLETSGRGDNEQF

v_call: TRBV18
clone_size: .
j_call: TRBJ1-2
cdr3_aa: ASSPRQNYGYT

v_call: TRBV6-1
clone_size: .
j_call: TRBJ2-7
cdr3_aa: ASSGQGSYEQY

v_call: TRBV5-1
clone_size: .
j_call: TRBJ2-5
cdr3_aa: ASSLAQNQETQY

v_call: TRBV5-4
clone_size: once
j_call: TRBJ2-5
cdr3_aa: ASSLERGPLQETQY

v_call: TRBV5-8
clone_size: .
j_call: TRBJ1-2
cdr3_aa: ASSRGGPINYGYT

v_call: TRBV29-1
clone_size: few
j_call: TRBJ2-1
cdr3_aa: SVVDGQGLAEQF

v_call: TRBV9
clone_size: few
j_call: TRBJ2-5
cdr3_aa: ASSVAQGQLETQY

v_call: TRBV11-3
clone_size: .
j_call: TRBJ1-1
cdr3_aa: ASSSHSTMNTEAF